Below are 21 T cell receptor beta chains sequenced from a single sample in a study of blood T cell repertoires in COVID-19. Some clones are missing from TCRdb's copy, which holds only in-frame ones; the method was immunoSEQ multiplex PCR. This table holds more than 150,000 clones, roughly 78% found once. The sample was peripheral blood. These receptors all stem from an elderly woman with active or convalescent COVID-19.

J is TRBJ2-3 and V is TRBV20-1; 7 bases match TRBD2. After removal of 3 bases from V and 4 bases from J, the junction contained 1 base not matched to a gene. Germline-derived CDR1 and CDR2 are DFQATT and SNEGSKA (reference sequence). CDR3 size: 12 residues. CDR3 DNA sequence: TGCAGTGCTAGTGGGGGGGCAGATACGCAGTATTTT. Its translation is CSASGGADTQYF.

This clone is a singleton in its sample. This rearrangement joins TRBV7-6 to TRBJ2-5; the D is unclear. Per the germline V gene, CDR1 is SGHVS and CDR2 is FNYEAQ. The V and J ends lost 1 base and 1 base respectively, with 7 bases between them. This CDR3 has 14 residues. CDR3 in amino acids: CASSLGSFQETQYF. The CDR3 DNA reads TGTGCCAGCAGCTTAGGTTCGTTCCAAGAGACCCAGTACTTC.

V usage is TRBV11-2 and J usage is TRBJ2-1; maybe TRBD1 (6 bases). V lost 5 bases, J lost 7 bases, and 24 bases lay in between. The germline V gene has CDR1 SGHAT and CDR2 FQNNGV. The CDR3 consists of 17 residues. The CDR3 loop is CASSPLTGTNPRNEQFF. The CDR3 DNA sequence: TGTGCCAGCAGCCCCTTAACCGGGACAAACCCTAGGAATGAGCAGTTCTTC. Full variable domain (missing parts from reference TRBV11-2 and TRBJ2-1): EAGVAQSPRYKIIEKRQSVAFWCNPISGHATLYWYQQILGQGPKLLIQFQNNGVVDDSQLPKDRFSAERLKGVDSTLKIQPAKLEDSAVYLCASSPLTGTNPRNEQFFGPGTRLTVL.

V is TRBV28 and J is TRBJ1-6; TRBD1 might be the D (6 bases). V was pared by 3 bases and J by 9 bases, with 15 bases between. Germline V gene sequence: CDR1 MDHEN, CDR2 SYDVKM. This CDR3 contains 15 residues. CDR3 nucleotides: TGTGCCAGCAGTTTGCCTGGCAGGGGTGGTTCACCCCTCCACTTT. Protein sequence: CASSLPGRGGSPLHF.

The rearrangement uses TRBV21-1 and TRBJ1-5. TRBV21-1 is termed a pseudogene. The CDR3 runs 18 residues. The chain's CDR3 is CASSKADSGGDGCQPQHF. The CDR3 DNA sequence: TGTGCCAGCAGCAAAGCGGATTCAGGAGGGGATGGGTGTCAGCCCCAGCATTTT.

The chain employs TRBV2 and TRBJ2-7, with D tentatively TRBD1 (6 bases). CDR1 is SNHLY, CDR2 FYNNEI, per germline. Trimming pared 6 bases from V and 0 bases from J, leaving 15 bases between. This CDR3 spans 15 amino acids. For the CDR3, the DNA is TGTGCCAGCAGAGCCCCCCAGGGGAGCTCCTACGAGCAGTACTTC. Protein sequence: CASRAPQGSSYEQYF. Drawing the rest from reference TRBV2 and TRBJ2-7, the complete variable domain is EPEVTQTPSHQVTQMGQEVILRCVPISNHLYFYWYRQILGQKVEFLVSFYNNEISEKSEIFDDQFSVERPDGSNFTLKIRSTKLEDSAMYFCASRAPQGSSYEQYFGPGTRLTVT.

The rearrangement uses TRBV7-9 and TRBJ1-1, with D possibly being TRBD1 (6 bases). V lost 5 bases, J lost 1 base, and 11 bases lay in between. Germline assignment: CDR1 SEHNR and CDR2 FQNEAQ (reference sequence). The length of the CDR3 is 14 residues. The CDR3 sequence is CASSTRGKNTEAFF. The CDR3 DNA is TGTGCCAGCAGCACAAGGGGGAAGAACACTGAAGCTTTCTTT.

The CDR3 nucleotides are TGTGCCAGCAGTTTAGTACAGGCGAACTATGGCTACACCTTC. This encodes CASSLVQANYGYTF. This chain connects TRBV28 to TRBJ1-2; possible D gene TRBD1, 5 bases. CDR3 size: 14 residues. Germline-derived CDR1 and CDR2 are MDHEN and SYDVKM. The ends were cut back, 2 bases at V and 2 bases at J, with 9 bases in the middle.

The rearrangement uses TRBV27 and TRBJ1-6; D remains ambiguous. There are 14 residues in the CDR3. Trimming shortened V by 2 bases and J by 9 bases, and 11 bases separated the two germline ends. Per the germline V gene, CDR1 is MNHEY and CDR2 is SMNVEV (reference sequence). The CDR3: CASSLPDFISPLHF. Here the CDR3 DNA reads TGTGCCAGCAGTTTACCGGACTTCATTTCACCCCTCCACTTT.

The V and J genes are TRBV5-6 and TRBJ2-1, with TRBD2 identical over 12 bases. Germline CDR1 SGHDT, CDR2 YYEEEE. V dropped 1 base and J dropped 2; count of bases not matched to a gene: 7. The CDR3 has 18 residues. CDR3 DNA sequence: TGTGCCAGCAGCTTGTCTAGCGGGGGGGTTACACCCTACAATGAGCAGTTCTTC. It translates to CASSLSSGGVTPYNEQFF.

The chain combines TRBV20-1 with TRBJ1-2; D call uncertain. The CDR3 contains 11 residues. V lost 0 bases and J 11 bases, leaving 10 bases between the germline ends. Germline V gene lookup returns CDR1 DFQATT and CDR2 SNEGSKA (reference sequence). The CDR3 DNA sequence: TGCAGTGCTAGAGAGCCCGGAGTTTACACCTTC. Residues: CSAREPGVYTF.

This clone was recorded only once. The chain is built from TRBV5-1 and TRBJ2-3; 8 positions agree with TRBD2. CDR3 length: 20 amino acids. Germline trimming cut 4 bases from V and 5 bases from J; bases unmatched to any gene: 24. Per the germline V gene, CDR1 is SGHRS and CDR2 is YFSETQ. This CDR3 is CASSLVGLGIFGASRDTQYF. The DNA for the CDR3 is TGCGCCAGCAGCCTCGTGGGACTAGGAATTTTTGGGGCCTCTAGAGATACGCAGTATTTT.

The V and J genes are TRBV14 and TRBJ2-3; 7 bases line up with TRBD1. Germline CDR1 SGHDN, CDR2 FVKESK. After removal of 2 bases from V and 3 bases from J, the junction contained 8 bases not matched to a gene. The CDR3 sequence is 16 residues long. This chain's CDR3 is CASSQLTGSGTDTQYF. The CDR3 nucleotides are TGTGCCAGCAGCCAATTGACAGGGTCTGGGACAGATACGCAGTATTTT. The full variable domain, completed using reference TRBV14 and TRBJ2-3, is EAGVTQFPSHSVIEKGQTVTLRCDPISGHDNLYWYRRVMGKEIKFLLHFVKESKQDESGMPNNRFLAERTGGTYSTLKVQPAELEDSGVYFCASSQLTGSGTDTQYFGPGTRLTVL.

The CDR3 DNA sequence: TGTGCCAGCAGCCATTACCGGGACACCGCATACCAAGAGACCCAGTACTTC. Encoded protein: CASSHYRDTAYQETQYF. V is TRBV7-2 and J is TRBJ2-5, with D perhaps TRBD1 (6 bases). V lost 5 bases and J 0 bases, leaving 19 bases between the germline ends. CDR1 is SGHTA, CDR2 FQGNSA, per germline. The CDR3 spans 17 residues. Variable domain in full (rest from reference TRBV7-2 and TRBJ2-5): GAGVSQSPSNKVTEKGKDVELRCDPISGHTALYWYRQSLGQGLEFLIYFQGNSAPDKSGLPSDRFSAERTGGSVSTLTIQRTQQEDSAVYLCASSHYRDTAYQETQYFGPGTRLLVL.

The chain combines TRBV6-8 with TRBJ2-3, with 8 bases lining up with TRBD1. CDR3 length equals 16 residues. Per germline, CDR1 MNHGY and CDR2 SAAAGT. V was pared by 5 bases and J by 0 bases, with 7 bases of the junction left unmatched. The CDR3 is CASSRRQGTSTDTQYF. The CDR3 DNA sequence: TGTGCCAGCAGTCGCCGACAGGGGACTAGCACAGATACGCAGTATTTT.

J is TRBJ1-5 and V is TRBV7-2, with unresolved D. Between the trimmed V and J ends, which lost 1 base and 6 bases, there was a span of 7 bases. The CDR3 is 13 residues long. From germline, CDR1 is SGHTA and CDR2 FQGNSA. CDR3 amino acids: CASSLDSFQPQHF. In DNA, the CDR3 is TGTGCCAGCAGCTTAGACAGTTTTCAGCCCCAGCATTTT. Drawing the rest from reference TRBV7-2 and TRBJ1-5, the complete variable domain is GAGVSQSPSNKVTEKGKDVELRCDPISGHTALYWYRQSLGQGLEFLIYFQGNSAPDKSGLPSDRFSAERTGGSVSTLTIQRTQQEDSAVYLCASSLDSFQPQHFGDGTRLSIL.

The chain uses TRBV10-3 and TRBJ2-3; TRBD1 agrees at 7 bases. This CDR3 region has 15 residues. V was pared by 4 bases and J by 2 bases, with 6 bases of the junction left unmatched. Germline assignment: CDR1 ENHRY and CDR2 SYGVKD. The CDR3, as DNA: TGTGCCATCAGTGGACAGGGTGGGGACACAGATACGCAGTATTTT. Translation: CAISGQGGDTDTQYF.

In its sample, this clone was seen a few times. This sequence joins TRBV28 and TRBJ1-4; D not certain. The CDR3 covers 13 residues. Trimming took 8 bases from V and 5 from J, leaving 12 bases between them. The germline gives CDR1 MDHEN, CDR2 SYDVKM. The CDR3 nucleotides read TGTGCCAGCCGAGGACGGGAAAATGAAAAACTGTTTTTT. This codes for CASRGRENEKLFF.

This clone has only a few counts. This rearrangement joins TRBV6-5 to TRBJ1-3; TRBD1 matches at 8 bases. V trimming: 8 bases; J trimming: 7 bases; junction bases outside the gene matches: 7. The CDR3 runs to 13 residues. The germline V gene has CDR1 MNHEY and CDR2 SVGAGI. The CDR3 spells CASGFRGLNTIYF. The CDR3 coding sequence is TGTGCCAGCGGATTCAGGGGGCTGAACACCATATATTTT.

The chain combines TRBV6-4 with TRBJ1-2, with D possibly matching TRBD1 (6 bases). The CDR3 length is 13 residues. Trimming removed 6 bases at V and 8 bases at J, with 16 bases between. Germline V gene sequence: CDR1 MRHNA, CDR2 SNTAGT. As DNA, the CDR3 is TGTGCCAGCAGCGTTTCGGGGGGCGACGGCTACACCTTC. Protein sequence: CASSVSGGDGYTF.

This clone has more than one count but fewer than ten. The chain is built from TRBV5-4 and TRBJ1-1; TRBD1 agrees at 7 bases. This CDR3 contains 15 residues. CDR1 and CDR2 from the germline V gene are SGHNT and YYREEE (reference sequence). Trimming removed 1 base from V and 8 bases from J; junction bases left unmatched: 11. The chain's CDR3 is CASSLNPTGVLEAFF. CDR3 DNA sequence: TGTGCCAGCAGCTTGAACCCTACAGGGGTTTTAGAAGCTTTCTTT.